This entry lists 4 T cell receptor beta chains sequenced from one sample in a study of tumor and adjacent non-tumor tissue in lung cancer. TCRbeta libraries were built with three rounds of nested PCR, modified from ARM-PCR. TCRdb re-analysed the multiplex PCR reads in MiXCR, keeping a single row per CDR3 protein. The repertoire holds around 210,000 distinct CDR3 sequences, with 71% as singletons. This sample's RNA came from whole unsorted tissue. What was sequenced was lung tumor tissue. These receptors were collected from a man in his sixties with non-small cell lung cancer.

CDR3: CASSSQYSGANVLTF. The CDR3 DNA sequence: TGTGCCAGCAGCTCGCAATACTCTGGGGCCAACGTCCTGACTTTC. The chain uses TRBV7-2 and TRBJ2-6; D is ambiguous. V was clipped by 4 bases and J by 0 bases, with 7 bases between them. Germline values: CDR1 SGHTA, CDR2 FQGNSA. The CDR3 is made up of 15 amino acids.

The table lists this clonotype with a few counts. This chain joins TRBV20-1 and TRBJ2-7, with 14 bases fitting TRBD2. This CDR3 spans 19 amino acids. V lost 3 bases and J lost 6; bases outside the gene matches: 19. Germline V lookup: CDR1 DFQATT, CDR2 SNEGSKA (reference sequence). CDR3 sequence reads: CSASGTSGSGSPKSSEQYF. CDR3 coding DNA: TGCAGTGCTAGTGGGACTAGCGGGAGTGGCTCTCCCAAAAGTTCCGAGCAGTACTTC.

Regarding this clonotype: Possible read error: a much larger clone is one base away. In nucleotides, the CDR3 is TGTGCCATCCAGCAGGACTGGGAGCTGTTTTTT. Protein sequence: CAIQQDWELFF. The chain carries TRBV6-5 and TRBJ2-2; TRBD2 is a possible D gene (5 bases). V lost 10 bases, J lost 9 bases, and 12 bases lay in between. The CDR3 extends over 11 amino acids. The germline CDR1 and CDR2 sequences are MNHEY and SVGAGI.

A single count supports this clonotype. A much more abundant neighbour one base away suggests this may be a read error. This chain's CDR3 is CASSQGRDTEAFF. The CDR3 nucleotides are TGTGCCAGCAGCCAAGGGAGAGACACTGAAGCTTTCTTT. The gene calls are TRBV4-2 and TRBJ1-1; D not certain. The CDR3 runs 13 residues. V lost 1 base to trimming and J lost 3 bases, with 6 bases between them. Germline V gives CDR1 LGHNA, CDR2 YNFKEQ.